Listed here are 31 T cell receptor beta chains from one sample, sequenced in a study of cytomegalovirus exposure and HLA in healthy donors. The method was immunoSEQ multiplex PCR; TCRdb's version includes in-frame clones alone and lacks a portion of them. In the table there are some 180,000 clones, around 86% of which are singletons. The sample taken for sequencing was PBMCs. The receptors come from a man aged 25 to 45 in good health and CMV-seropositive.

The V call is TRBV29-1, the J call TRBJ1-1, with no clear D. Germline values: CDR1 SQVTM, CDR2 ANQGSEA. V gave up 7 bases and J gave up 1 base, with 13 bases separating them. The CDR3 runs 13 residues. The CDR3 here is CSGLLQWNTEAFF. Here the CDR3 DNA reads TGCAGCGGACTCCTACAGTGGAACACTGAAGCTTTCTTT. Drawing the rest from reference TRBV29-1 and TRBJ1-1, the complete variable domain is SAVISQKPSRDICQRGTSLTIQCQVDSQVTMMFWYRQQPGQSLTLIATANQGSEATYESGFVIDKFPISRPNLTFSTLTVSNMSPEDSSIYLCSGLLQWNTEAFFGQGTRLTVV.

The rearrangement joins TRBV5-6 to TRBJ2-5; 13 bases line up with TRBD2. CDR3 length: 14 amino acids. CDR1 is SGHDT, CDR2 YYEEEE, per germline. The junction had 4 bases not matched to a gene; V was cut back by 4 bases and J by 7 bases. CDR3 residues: CASSTTSGRGTQYF. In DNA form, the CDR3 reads TGTGCCAGCAGCACCACTAGCGGGAGGGGGACCCAGTACTTC.

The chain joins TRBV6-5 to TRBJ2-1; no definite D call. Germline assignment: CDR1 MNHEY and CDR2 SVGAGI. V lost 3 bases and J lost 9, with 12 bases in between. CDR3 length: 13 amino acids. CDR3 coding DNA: TGTGCCAGCAGTTATCCCGGAATGGGTGAGCAGTTCTTC. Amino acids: CASSYPGMGEQFF.

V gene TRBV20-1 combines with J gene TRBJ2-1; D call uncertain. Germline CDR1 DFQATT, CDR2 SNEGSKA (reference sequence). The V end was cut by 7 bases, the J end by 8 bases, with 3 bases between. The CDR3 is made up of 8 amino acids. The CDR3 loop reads CSGDEQFF. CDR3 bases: TGCAGTGGAGATGAGCAGTTCTTC.

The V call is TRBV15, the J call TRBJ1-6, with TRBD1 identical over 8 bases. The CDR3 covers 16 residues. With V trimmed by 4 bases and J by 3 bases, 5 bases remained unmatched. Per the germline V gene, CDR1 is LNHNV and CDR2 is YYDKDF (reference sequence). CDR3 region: CATSKDRGHYNSPLHF. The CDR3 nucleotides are TGTGCCACCAGCAAAGACAGGGGTCACTATAATTCACCCCTCCACTTT.

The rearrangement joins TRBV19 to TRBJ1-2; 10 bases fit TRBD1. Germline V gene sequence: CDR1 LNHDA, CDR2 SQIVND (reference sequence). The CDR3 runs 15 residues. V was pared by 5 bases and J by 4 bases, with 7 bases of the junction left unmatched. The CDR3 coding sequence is TGTGCCAGTAGTTCGACAGGGGGCATAGGCTATGGCTACACCTTC. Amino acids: CASSSTGGIGYGYTF.

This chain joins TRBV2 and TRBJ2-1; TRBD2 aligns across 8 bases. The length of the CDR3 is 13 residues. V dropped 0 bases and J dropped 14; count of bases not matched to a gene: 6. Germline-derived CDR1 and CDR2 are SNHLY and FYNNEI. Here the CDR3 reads CASSEARSGLEFF. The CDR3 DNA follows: TGTGCCAGCAGTGAAGCGCGGTCGGGACTAGAGTTCTTC.

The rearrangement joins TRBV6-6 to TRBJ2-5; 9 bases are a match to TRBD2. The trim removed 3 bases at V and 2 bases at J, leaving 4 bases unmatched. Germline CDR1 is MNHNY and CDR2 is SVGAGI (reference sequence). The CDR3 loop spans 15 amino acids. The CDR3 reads CASSYGGRGQETQYF. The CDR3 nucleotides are TGTGCCAGCAGTTATGGCGGGAGGGGGCAAGAGACCCAGTACTTC.

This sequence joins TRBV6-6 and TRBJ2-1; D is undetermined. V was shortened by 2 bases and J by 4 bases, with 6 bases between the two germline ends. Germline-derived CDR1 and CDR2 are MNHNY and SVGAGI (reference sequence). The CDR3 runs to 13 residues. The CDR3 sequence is CASSYAVYNEQFF. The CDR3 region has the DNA TGTGCCAGCAGTTACGCGGTGTACAATGAGCAGTTCTTC.

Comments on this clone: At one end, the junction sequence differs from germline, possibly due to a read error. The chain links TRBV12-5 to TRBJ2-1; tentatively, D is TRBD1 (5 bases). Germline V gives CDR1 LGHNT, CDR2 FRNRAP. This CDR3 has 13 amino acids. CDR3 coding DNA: TGTGCTAGTGCTTTGGGAAGGGGAAATGAGCAGTTCTTC. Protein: CASALGRGNEQFF.

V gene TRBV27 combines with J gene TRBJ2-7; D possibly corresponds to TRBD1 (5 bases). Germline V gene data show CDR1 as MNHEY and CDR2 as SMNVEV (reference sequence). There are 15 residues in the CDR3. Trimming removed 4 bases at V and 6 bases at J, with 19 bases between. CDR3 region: CASSSFQGASSEQYF. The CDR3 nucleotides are TGTGCCAGCAGTTCATTCCAGGGTGCTTCTAGCGAGCAGTACTTC.

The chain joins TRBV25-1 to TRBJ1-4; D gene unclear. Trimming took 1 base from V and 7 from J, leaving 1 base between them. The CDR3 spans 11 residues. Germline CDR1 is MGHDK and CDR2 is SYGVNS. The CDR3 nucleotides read TGTGCCAGCAGTGAATTTGAAAAACTGTTTTTT. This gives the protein CASSEFEKLFF. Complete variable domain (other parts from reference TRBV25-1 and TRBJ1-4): EADIYQTPRYLVIGTGKKITLECSQTMGHDKMYWYQQDPGMELHLIHYSYGVNSTEKGDLSSESTVSRIRTEHFPLTLESARPSHTSQYLCASSEFEKLFFGSGTQLSVL.

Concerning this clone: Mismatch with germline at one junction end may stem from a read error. CDR3 amino acids: CASSALAPQRKDF. In nucleotides, the CDR3 is TGTGCCAGCAGTGCTCTCGCTCCACAGAGGAAGGATTTT. J is TRBJ1-4 and V is TRBV28; D remains ambiguous. CDR1 is MDHEN, CDR2 SYDVKM, per germline. The CDR3 length is 13 residues.

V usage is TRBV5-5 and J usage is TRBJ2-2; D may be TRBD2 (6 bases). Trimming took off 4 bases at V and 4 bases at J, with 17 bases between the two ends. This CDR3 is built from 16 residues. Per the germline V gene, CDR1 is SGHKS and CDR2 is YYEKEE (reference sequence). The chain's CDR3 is CASSVGGLGGTGELFF. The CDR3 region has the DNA TGTGCCAGCAGCGTTGGGGGACTTGGCGGCACCGGGGAGCTGTTTTTT.

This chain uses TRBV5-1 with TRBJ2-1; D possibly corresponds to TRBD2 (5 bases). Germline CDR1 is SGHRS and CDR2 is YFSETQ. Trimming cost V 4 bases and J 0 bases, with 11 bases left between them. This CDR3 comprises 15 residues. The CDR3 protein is CASSAGGFSYNEQFF. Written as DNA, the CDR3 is TGCGCCAGCAGCGCCGGAGGTTTCTCCTACAATGAGCAGTTCTTC.

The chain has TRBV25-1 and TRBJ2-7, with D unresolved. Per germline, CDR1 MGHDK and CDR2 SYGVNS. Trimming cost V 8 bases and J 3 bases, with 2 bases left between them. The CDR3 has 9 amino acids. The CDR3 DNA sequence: TGTGCCAGCCACTACGAGCAGTACTTC. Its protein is CASHYEQYF.

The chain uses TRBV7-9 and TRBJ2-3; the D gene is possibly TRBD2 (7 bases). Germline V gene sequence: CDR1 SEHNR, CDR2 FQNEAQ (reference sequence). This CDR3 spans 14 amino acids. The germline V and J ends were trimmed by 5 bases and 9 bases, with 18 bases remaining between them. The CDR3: CASSPVGPGGTQYF. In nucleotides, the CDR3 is TGTGCCAGCAGCCCAGTGGGGCCGGGGGGCACGCAGTATTTT.

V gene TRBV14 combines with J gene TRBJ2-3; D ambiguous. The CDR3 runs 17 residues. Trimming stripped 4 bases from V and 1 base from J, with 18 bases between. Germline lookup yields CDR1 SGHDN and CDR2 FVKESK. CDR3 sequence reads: CASSRSTMVDGTDTQYF. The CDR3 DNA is TGTGCCAGCAGCCGAAGCACGATGGTCGACGGCACAGATACGCAGTATTTT.

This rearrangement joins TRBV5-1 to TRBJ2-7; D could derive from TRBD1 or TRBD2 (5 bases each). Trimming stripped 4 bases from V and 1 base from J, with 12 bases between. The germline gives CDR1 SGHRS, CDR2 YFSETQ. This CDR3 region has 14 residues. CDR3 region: CASSSGTVSYEQYF. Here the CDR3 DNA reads TGCGCCAGCAGCAGTGGGACGGTTTCCTACGAGCAGTACTTC.

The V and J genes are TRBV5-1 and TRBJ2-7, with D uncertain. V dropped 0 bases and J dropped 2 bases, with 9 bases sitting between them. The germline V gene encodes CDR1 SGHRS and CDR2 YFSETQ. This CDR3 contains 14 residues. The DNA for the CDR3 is TGCGCCAGCAGCTTGGACAGTCGTACCTACGAGCAGTACTTC. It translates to CASSLDSRTYEQYF.

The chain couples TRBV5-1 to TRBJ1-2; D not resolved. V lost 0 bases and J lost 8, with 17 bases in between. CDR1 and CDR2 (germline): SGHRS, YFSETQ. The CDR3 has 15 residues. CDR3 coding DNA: TGCGCCAGCAGCTTGGGGGCGATGGACGCTGAGGGCTACACCTTC. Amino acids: CASSLGAMDAEGYTF.

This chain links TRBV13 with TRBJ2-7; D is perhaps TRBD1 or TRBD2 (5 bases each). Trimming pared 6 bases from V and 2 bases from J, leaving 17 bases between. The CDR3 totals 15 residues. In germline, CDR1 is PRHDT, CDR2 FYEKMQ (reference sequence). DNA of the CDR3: TGTGCCAGCAGGCCATCCGGGACCGAAACCTACGAGCAGTACTTC. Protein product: CASRPSGTETYEQYF.

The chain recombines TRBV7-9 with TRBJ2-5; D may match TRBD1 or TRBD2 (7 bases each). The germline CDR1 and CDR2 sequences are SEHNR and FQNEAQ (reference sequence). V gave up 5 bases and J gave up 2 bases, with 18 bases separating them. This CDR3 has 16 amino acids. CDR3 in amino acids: CASSRGGQRFQETQYF. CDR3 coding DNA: TGTGCCAGCAGCAGGGGGGGACAGAGATTTCAAGAGACCCAGTACTTC.

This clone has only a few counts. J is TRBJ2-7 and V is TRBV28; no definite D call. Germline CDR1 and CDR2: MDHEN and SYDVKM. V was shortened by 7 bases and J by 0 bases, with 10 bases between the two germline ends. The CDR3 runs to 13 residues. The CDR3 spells CASTEQHSYEQYF. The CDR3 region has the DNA TGTGCCAGCACTGAGCAACACTCCTACGAGCAGTACTTC.

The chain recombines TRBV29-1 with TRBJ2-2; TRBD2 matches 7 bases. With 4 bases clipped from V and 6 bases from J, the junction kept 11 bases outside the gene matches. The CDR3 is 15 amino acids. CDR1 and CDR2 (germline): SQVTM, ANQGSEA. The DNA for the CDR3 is TGCAGCGTTGGAGGGAGGGGCGGCCTGCCCGGGGAGCTGTTTTTT. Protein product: CSVGGRGGLPGELFF.

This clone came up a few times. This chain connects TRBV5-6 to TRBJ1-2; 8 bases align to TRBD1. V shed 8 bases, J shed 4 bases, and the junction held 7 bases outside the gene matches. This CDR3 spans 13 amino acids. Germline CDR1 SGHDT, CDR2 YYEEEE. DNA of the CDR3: TGTGCCAGTCACAGGGGGAGACTCTATGGCTACACCTTC. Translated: CASHRGRLYGYTF.

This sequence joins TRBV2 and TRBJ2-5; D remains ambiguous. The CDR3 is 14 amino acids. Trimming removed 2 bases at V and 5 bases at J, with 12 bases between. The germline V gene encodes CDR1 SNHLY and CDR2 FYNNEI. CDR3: CASSENRAAETQYF. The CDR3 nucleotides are TGTGCCAGCAGTGAAAATCGGGCGGCGGAGACCCAGTACTTC. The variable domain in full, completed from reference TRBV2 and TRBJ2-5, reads EPEVTQTPSHQVTQMGQEVILRCVPISNHLYFYWYRQILGQKVEFLVSFYNNEISEKSEIFDDQFSVERPDGSNFTLKIRSTKLEDSAMYFCASSENRAAETQYFGPGTRLLVL.

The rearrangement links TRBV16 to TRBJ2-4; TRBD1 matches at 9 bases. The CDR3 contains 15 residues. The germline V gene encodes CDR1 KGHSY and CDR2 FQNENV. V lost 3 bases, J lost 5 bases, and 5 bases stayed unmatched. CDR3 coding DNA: TGTGCCAGCAGCCATCAGCGACAGGGGGAAAACATTCAGTACTTC. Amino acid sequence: CASSHQRQGENIQYF.

The CDR3 nucleotides read TGTGCCAGTAGTATGGGACAGGGGGCGTACGAGCAGTACTTC. This encodes CASSMGQGAYEQYF. The rearrangement uses TRBV19 and TRBJ2-7; 12 bases align to TRBD1. The CDR3 runs 14 residues. The germline V gene encodes CDR1 LNHDA and CDR2 SQIVND (reference sequence). The V segment lost 3 bases and the J segment 4 bases; nucleotides outside the gene matches: 1.

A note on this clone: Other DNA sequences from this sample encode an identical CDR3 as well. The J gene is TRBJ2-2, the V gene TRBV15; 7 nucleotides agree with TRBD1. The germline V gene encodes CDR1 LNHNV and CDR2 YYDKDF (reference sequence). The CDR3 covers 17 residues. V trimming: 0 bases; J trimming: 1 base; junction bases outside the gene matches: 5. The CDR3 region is CATSRDRRTGNTGELFF. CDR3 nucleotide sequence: TGTGCCACCAGCAGAGATCGTCGGACAGGGAACACCGGGGAGCTGTTTTTT.

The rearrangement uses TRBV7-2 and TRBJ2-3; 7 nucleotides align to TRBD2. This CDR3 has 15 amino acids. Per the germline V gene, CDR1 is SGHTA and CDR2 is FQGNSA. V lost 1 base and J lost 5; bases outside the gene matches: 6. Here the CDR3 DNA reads TGTGCCAGCAGCTTAGGAAGACTAGCCTTAGATACGCAGTATTTT. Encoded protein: CASSLGRLALDTQYF.